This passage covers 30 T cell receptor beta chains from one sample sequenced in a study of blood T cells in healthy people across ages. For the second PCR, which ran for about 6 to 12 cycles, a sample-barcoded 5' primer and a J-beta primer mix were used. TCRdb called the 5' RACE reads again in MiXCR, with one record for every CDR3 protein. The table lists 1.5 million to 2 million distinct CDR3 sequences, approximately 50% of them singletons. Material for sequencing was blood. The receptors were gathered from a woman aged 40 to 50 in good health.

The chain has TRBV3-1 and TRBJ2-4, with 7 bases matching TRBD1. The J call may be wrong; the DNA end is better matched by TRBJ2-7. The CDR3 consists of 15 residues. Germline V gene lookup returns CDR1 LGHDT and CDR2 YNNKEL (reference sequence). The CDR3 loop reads CASSPRGTAGYEQYF. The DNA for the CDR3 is TGTGCCAGCAGCCCTAGGGGGACAGCCGGCTACGAGCAGTACTTC.

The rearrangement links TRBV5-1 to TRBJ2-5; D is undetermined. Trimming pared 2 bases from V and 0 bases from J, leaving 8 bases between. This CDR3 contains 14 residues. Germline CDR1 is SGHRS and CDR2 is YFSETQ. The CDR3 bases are TGCGCCAGCAGCTTCCAGGACCACCAAGAGACCCAGTACTTC. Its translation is CASSFQDHQETQYF.

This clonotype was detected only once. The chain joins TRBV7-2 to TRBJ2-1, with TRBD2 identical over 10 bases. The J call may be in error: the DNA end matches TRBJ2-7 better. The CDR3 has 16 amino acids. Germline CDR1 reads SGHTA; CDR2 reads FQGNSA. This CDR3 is CASSLDSAGGQNEQYF. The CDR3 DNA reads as TGTGCCAGCAGCTTAGACTCAGCGGGGGGGCAGAATGAGCAGTACTTC.

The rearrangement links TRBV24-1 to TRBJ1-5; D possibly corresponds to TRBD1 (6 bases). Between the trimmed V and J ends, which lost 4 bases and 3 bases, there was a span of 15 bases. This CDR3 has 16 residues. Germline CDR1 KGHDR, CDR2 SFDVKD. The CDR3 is CATSELTGSSNQPQHF. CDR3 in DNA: TGTGCCACCAGTGAACTTACAGGGAGCTCCAATCAGCCCCAGCATTTT.

The CDR3 coding sequence is TGTGCCACCAGCAGGGAGGGACAGTCCTACGAGCAGTACTTC. It encodes CATSREGQSYEQYF. The rearrangement joins TRBV15 to TRBJ2-7; D is perhaps TRBD1 (7 bases). V lost 3 bases, J lost 1 base, and 10 bases lay in between. The CDR3 covers 14 residues. Germline CDR1 reads LNHNV; CDR2 reads YYDKDF (reference sequence).

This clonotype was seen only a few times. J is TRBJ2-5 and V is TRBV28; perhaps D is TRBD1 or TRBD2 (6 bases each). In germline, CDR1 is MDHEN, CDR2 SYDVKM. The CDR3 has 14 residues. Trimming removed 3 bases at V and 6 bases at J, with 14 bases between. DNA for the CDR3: TGTGCCAGCAGTTTGATGAGGGGGGCCAAGACCCAGTACTTC. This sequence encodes CASSLMRGAKTQYF. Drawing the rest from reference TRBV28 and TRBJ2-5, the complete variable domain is DVKVTQSSRYLVKRTGEKVFLECVQDMDHENMFWYRQDPGLGLRLIYFSYDVKMKEKGDIPEGYSVSREKKERFSLILESASTNQTSMYLCASSLMRGAKTQYFGPGTRLLVL.

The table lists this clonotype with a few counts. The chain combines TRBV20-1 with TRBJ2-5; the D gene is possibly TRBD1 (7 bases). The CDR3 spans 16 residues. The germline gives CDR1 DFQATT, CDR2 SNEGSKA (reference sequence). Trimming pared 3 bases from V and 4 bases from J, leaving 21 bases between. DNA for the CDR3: TGCAGTGCTAGCGGGATGGAGGGGGCCCCCCCAGAGACCCAGTACTTC. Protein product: CSASGMEGAPPETQYF.

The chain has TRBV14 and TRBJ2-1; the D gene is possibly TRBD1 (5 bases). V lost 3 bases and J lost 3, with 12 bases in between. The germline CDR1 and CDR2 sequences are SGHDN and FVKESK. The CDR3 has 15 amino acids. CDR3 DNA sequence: TGTGCCAGCAGCCAGGGGCGGAGCGACTACAATGAGCAGTTCTTC. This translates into CASSQGRSDYNEQFF.

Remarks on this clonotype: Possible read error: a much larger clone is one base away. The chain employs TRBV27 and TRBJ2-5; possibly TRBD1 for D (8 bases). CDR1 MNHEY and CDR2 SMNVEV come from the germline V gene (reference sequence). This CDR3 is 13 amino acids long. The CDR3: CASSWTGRETRYF. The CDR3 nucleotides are TGTGCCAGCAGTTGGACAGGGCGGGAGACCCGGTACTTC.

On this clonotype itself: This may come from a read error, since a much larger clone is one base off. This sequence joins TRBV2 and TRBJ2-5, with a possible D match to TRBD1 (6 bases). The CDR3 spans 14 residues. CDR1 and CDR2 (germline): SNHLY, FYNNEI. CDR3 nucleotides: TGTGCCGGCAGTGCCGGACAGCTGGGGGAGACCCAGTACTTC. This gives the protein CAGSAGQLGETQYF. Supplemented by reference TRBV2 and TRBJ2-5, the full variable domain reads EPEVTQTPSHQVTQMGQEVILRCVPISNHLYFYWYRQILGQKVEFLVSFYNNEISEKSEIFDDQFSVERPDGSNFTLKIRSTKLEDSAMYFCAGSAGQLGETQYFGPGTRLLVL.

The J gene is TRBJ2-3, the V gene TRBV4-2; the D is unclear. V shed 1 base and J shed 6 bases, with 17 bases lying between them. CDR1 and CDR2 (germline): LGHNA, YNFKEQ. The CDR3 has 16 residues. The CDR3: CASSQVDFSVRDTQYF. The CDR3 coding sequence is TGTGCCAGCAGCCAAGTTGACTTCTCCGTAAGGGATACGCAGTATTTT.

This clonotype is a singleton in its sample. Here the CDR3 reads CASRGAGTGYNEQFF. Written as DNA, the CDR3 is TGTGCCAGCAGGGGGGCTGGGACAGGTTACAATGAGCAGTTCTTC. The J gene is TRBJ2-1, the V gene TRBV6-5, with 8 bases matching TRBD1. The CDR3 totals 15 residues. CDR1 is MNHEY and CDR2 is SVGAGI in the germline V gene. V was pared by 6 bases and J by 4 bases, with 8 bases of the junction left unmatched.

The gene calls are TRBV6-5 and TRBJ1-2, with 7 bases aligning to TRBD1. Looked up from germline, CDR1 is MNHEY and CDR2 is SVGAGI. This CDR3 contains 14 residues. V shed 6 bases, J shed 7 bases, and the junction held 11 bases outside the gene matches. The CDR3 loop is CASSTGDGFGGYTF. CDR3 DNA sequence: TGTGCCAGCAGCACAGGGGATGGATTTGGTGGCTACACCTTC.

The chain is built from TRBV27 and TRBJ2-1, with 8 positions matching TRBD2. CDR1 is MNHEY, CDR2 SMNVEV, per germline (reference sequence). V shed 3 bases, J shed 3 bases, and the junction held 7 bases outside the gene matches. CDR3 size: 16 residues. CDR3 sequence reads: CASSFVPLADYNEQFF. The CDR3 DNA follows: TGTGCCAGCAGTTTTGTCCCACTAGCGGACTACAATGAGCAGTTCTTC.

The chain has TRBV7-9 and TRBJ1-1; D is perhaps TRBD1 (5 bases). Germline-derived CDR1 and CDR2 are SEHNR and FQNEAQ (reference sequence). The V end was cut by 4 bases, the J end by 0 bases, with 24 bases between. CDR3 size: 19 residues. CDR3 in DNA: TGTGCCAGCAGCTATGGGACGTCCTTACGGGATTCGATGAACACTGAAGCTTTCTTT. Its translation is CASSYGTSLRDSMNTEAFF.

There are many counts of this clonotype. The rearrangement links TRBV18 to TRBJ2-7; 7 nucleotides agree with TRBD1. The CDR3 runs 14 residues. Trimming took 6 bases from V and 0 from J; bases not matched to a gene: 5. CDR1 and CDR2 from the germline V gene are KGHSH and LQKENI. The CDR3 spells CASSAGTASYEQYF. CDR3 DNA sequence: TGTGCCAGCTCTGCCGGGACAGCCTCCTACGAGCAGTACTTC. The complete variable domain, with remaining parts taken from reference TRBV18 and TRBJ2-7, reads NAGVMQNPRHLVRRRGQEARLRCSPMKGHSHVYWYRQLPEEGLKFMVYLQKENIIDESGMPKERFSAEFPKEGPSILRIQQVVRGDSAAYFCASSAGTASYEQYFGPGTRLTVT.

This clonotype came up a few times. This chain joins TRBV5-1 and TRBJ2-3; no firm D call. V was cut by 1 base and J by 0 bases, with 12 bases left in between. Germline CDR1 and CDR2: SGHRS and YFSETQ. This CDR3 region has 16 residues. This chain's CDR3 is CASSLRPVQSTDTQYF. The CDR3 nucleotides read TGCGCCAGCAGCTTGCGGCCAGTCCAAAGCACAGATACGCAGTATTTT.

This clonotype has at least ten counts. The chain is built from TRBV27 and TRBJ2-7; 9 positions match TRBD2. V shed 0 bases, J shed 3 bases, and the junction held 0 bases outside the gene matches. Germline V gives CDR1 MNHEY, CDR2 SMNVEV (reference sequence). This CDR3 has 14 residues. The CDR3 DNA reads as TGTGCCAGCAGTTTATCTAGCGGGGGCTACGAGCAGTACTTC. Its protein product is CASSLSSGGYEQYF.

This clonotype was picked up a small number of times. In nucleotides, the CDR3 is TGCAGTGCGGCGGGCCCGAACAGGGGCCACCAAGAGACCCAGTACTTC. This sequence encodes CSAAGPNRGHQETQYF. V is TRBV20-1 and J is TRBJ2-5; 7 bases line up with TRBD1. The CDR3 is made up of 16 amino acids. Germline V lookup: CDR1 DFQATT, CDR2 SNEGSKA (reference sequence). The trim removed 6 bases at V and 0 bases at J, leaving 13 bases unmatched.

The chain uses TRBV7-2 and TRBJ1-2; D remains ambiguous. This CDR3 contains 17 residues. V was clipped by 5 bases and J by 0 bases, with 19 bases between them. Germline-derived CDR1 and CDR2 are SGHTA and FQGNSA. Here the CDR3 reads CASSPGLGGEANYGYTF. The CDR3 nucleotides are TGTGCCAGCAGCCCAGGATTAGGTGGAGAAGCTAACTATGGCTACACCTTC.

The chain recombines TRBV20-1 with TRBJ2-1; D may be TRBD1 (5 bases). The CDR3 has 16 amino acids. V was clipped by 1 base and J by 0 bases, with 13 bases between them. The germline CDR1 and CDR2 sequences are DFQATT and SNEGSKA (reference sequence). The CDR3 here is CSARGRTSSSYNEQFF. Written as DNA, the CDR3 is TGCAGTGCTAGAGGAAGGACATCTAGCTCCTACAATGAGCAGTTCTTC.

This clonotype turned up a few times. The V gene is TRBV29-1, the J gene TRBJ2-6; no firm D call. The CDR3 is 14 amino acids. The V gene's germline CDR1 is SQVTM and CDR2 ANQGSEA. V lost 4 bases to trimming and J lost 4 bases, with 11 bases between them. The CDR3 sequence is CSVAEAWGANVLTF. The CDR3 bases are TGCAGCGTTGCCGAAGCCTGGGGGGCCAACGTCCTGACTTTC.

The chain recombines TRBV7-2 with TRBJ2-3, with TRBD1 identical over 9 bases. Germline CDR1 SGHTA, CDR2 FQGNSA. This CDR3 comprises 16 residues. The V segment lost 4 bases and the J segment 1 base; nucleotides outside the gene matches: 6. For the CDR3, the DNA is TGTGCCAGCAGCTCCTACAGGGGGCAGGGCACAGATACGCAGTATTTT. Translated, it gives CASSSYRGQGTDTQYF. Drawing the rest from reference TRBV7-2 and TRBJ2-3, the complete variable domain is GAGVSQSPSNKVTEKGKDVELRCDPISGHTALYWYRQSLGQGLEFLIYFQGNSAPDKSGLPSDRFSAERTGGSVSTLTIQRTQQEDSAVYLCASSSYRGQGTDTQYFGPGTRLTVL.

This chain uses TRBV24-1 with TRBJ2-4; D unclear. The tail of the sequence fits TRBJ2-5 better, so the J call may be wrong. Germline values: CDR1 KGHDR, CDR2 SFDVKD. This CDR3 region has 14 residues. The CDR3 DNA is TGTGCCACCAGTGAGGCCAGGACCCAAGAGACCCAGTACTTC. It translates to CATSEARTQETQYF.

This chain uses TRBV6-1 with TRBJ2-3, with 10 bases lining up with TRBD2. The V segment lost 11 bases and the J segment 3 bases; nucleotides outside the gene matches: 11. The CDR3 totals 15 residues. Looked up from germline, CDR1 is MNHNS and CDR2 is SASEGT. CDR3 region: CALSLAGIETDTQYF. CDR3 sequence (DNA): TGTGCCTTGTCACTAGCGGGGATTGAGACAGATACGCAGTATTTT.

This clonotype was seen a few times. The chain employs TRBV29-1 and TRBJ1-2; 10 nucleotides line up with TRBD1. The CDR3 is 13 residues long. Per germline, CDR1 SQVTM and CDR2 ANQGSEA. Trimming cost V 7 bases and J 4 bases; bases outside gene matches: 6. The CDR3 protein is CSGRQGAFYGYTF. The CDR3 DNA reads TGCAGCGGGAGACAGGGGGCCTTCTATGGCTACACCTTC.

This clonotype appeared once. The CDR3 region is CASSHPTWGGSYNEQFF. CDR3 sequence (DNA): TGCGCCAGCAGCCACCCAACTTGGGGGGGCTCTTACAATGAGCAGTTCTTC. V gene TRBV4-1 combines with J gene TRBJ2-1, with D perhaps matching TRBD2 (7 bases). The V gene's germline CDR1 is MGHRA and CDR2 YSYEKL. V lost 3 bases to trimming and J lost 4 bases, with 19 bases between them. CDR3 length equals 17 residues.

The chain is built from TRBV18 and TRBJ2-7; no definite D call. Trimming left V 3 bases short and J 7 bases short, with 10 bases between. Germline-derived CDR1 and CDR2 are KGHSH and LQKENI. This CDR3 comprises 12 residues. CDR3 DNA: TGTGCCAGCTCACCGAGCATGGGAGAGCAGTACTTC. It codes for CASSPSMGEQYF.

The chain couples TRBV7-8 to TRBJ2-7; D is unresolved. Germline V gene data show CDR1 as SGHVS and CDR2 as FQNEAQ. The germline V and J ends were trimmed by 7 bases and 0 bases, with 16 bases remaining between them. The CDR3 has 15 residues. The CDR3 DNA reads TGTGCCAGCACTGACGACGACATCCTCTCCTACGAGCAGTACTTC. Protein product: CASTDDDILSYEQYF.

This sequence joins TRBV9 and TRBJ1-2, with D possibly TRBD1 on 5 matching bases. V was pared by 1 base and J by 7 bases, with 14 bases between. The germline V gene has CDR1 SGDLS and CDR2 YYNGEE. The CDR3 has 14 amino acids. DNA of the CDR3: TGTGCCAGCAGCGTAAGGGACCCTCGGAGTGGCTACACCTTC. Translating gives CASSVRDPRSGYTF.